A selection of T cell receptor beta chains follows, all from one sample in a study of T cell repertoires in cytomegalovirus infection. MiXCR was run by TCRdb on the reads, yielding one entry per CDR3 protein. This sample carries approximately 730,000 distinct CDR3 sequences, approximately 33% of them seen once, and the ten largest clones take roughly 20%. These receptors' antigens are unknown. The sample in question was cultured PBMCs, obtained from culture after CMV antigen stimulation. All receptors derive from a human donor in good health (CMV status not recorded). Some clones in this sample may be carry-over from other donors' samples. Both conserved end residues are part of each CDR3. Each record gives: clone size, J gene, V gene, D gene, CDR3 DNA, CDR3 protein. A D gene is named only where the DNA matches it firmly. A clone size is listed for some rows: how often the clone was seen (once, few, many), or a class if it is expanded.

>.|TRBJ2-2|TRBV10-3|TRBD2
TGTGCCATCAGATCTAGCGGGAGTGGGGGCGGGGAGCTGTTTTTT
CAIRSSGSGGGELFF
>.|TRBJ1-6|TRBV2|.
TGTGCCAGCAGCAACCAGGGTAGCCAGCACAATTCACCCCTCCACTTT
CASSNQGSQHNSPLHF
>.|TRBJ2-2|TRBV7-6|.
TGTGCCAGCCCTAAAGGAAGTTTGATGACCGGGGAGCTGTTTTTT
CASPKGSLMTGELFF
>many|TRBJ1-3|TRBV7-2|.
TGTGCCAGCAGCTTTACGGATGGGGCCTCTGGAAACACCATATATTTT
CASSFTDGASGNTIYF
>.|TRBJ2-7|TRBV27|.
TGTGCCAGCAGTTTACAGGGACCCCAATACTACGAGCAGTACTTC
CASSLQGPQYYEQYF
>once|TRBJ1-2|TRBV27|.
TGTGCCAGCCGAAAAGACCGCGACTATGGCTACACCTTC
CASRKDRDYGYTF
>.|TRBJ2-7|TRBV6-6|TRBD2
TGTGCCAGCAGTTACCCGAGACTAGCGGCTTACGAGCAGTACTTC
CASSYPRLAAYEQYF
>.|TRBJ2-4|TRBV27|TRBD2
TGTGCCAGCAGAGGACTAGCGGACTTAGCCAAAAACATTCAGTACTTC
CASRGLADLAKNIQYF
>few|TRBJ2-3|TRBV4-1|.
TGCGCCAGCAGCCATCTGACCCCCCCAGATACGCAGTATTTT
CASSHLTPPDTQYF
>few|TRBJ2-7|TRBV19|TRBD1
TGTGCCAGTAGTATGACAGGGGGTGAGCAGTACTTC
CASSMTGGEQYF